The clone carrying this T cell receptor beta chain was recorded many times. The antigen remains unidentified. The sample comes from a study of T-cell memory formation after mild COVID-19. Study-level findings and limits: For contracting clones, CD4+ ones sat mainly in CM and EM, CD8+ in EMRA.

In TCRdb, the 5' RACE reads were re-called with MiXCR into one record per CDR3 protein. There are 380,000 or so distinct CDR3 sequences in the sample; around 14% occur only once, and 20% to 25% lies in the top ten. Sequenced material: PBMCs or a T cell subset sorted from them (not recorded which). The TCR comes from a man between 18 and 29 years old who had mild COVID-19 (a few samples of this study predate the infection). Cell type and time point are not known.

The CDR3 loop reads CASSYVSSNEQFF. In DNA form, the CDR3 reads TGTGCCAGCAGTTACGTCTCTAGCAATGAGCAGTTCTTC. This chain uses TRBV6-6 with TRBJ2-1; no firm D call. The V end was cut by 2 bases, the J end by 6 bases, with 8 bases between. Germline loops: CDR1 MNHNY, CDR2 SVGAGI (reference sequence). CDR3 length equals 13 residues.